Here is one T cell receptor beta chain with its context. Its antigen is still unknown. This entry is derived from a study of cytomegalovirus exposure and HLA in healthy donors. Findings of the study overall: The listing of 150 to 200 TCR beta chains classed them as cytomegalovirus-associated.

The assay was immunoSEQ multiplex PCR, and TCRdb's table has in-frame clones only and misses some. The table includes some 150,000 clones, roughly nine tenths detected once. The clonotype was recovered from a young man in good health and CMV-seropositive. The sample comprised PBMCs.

The CDR3 loop reads CAWYRTDPNEKLFF. CDR3 DNA sequence: TGTGCCTGGTACAGGACAGACCCTAATGAAAAACTGTTTTTT. This chain joins TRBV30 and TRBJ1-4, with D tentatively TRBD1 (6 bases). V shed 5 bases and J shed 3 bases, with 13 bases lying between them. The CDR3 runs to 14 residues. CDR1 is GTSNPN, CDR2 SVGIG, per germline (reference sequence).